The clone carrying this T cell receptor (beta chain) has a handful of counts. The data were taken from a study of blood T cell repertoires in COVID-19. Study information: The United States, Italy and Spain provided the acute and convalescent COVID-19 samples. T cells, B-cell-depleted T cells, or PBMCs supplied cDNA or gDNA.

Germline CDR1 is MNHEY and CDR2 is SMNVEV (reference sequence). Trimming removed 5 bases from V and 6 bases from J, with 13 bases in between. This CDR3 spans 13 amino acids. Source study methods: Using reference gene primer amplification, nucleated cell counts were estimated. Profiling relied on immunoSEQ multiplex PCR, and the TCRdb table lists in-frame clones only, not all of them. Clone size and V and J calls were adopted from that table, with D and trimming inferred from the DNA. The table includes over 150,000 clones, 80% to 90% detected once. The sequenced sample consisted of peripheral blood. This chain joins TRBV27 and TRBJ1-1; D perhaps matches TRBD1 (5 bases). The source of this sequence is a woman older than 75 with acute or convalescent COVID-19. CDR3 sequence reads: CASSISGIAEAFF. In DNA form, the CDR3 reads TGTGCCAGCAGTATCTCAGGGATTGCTGAAGCTTTCTTT.